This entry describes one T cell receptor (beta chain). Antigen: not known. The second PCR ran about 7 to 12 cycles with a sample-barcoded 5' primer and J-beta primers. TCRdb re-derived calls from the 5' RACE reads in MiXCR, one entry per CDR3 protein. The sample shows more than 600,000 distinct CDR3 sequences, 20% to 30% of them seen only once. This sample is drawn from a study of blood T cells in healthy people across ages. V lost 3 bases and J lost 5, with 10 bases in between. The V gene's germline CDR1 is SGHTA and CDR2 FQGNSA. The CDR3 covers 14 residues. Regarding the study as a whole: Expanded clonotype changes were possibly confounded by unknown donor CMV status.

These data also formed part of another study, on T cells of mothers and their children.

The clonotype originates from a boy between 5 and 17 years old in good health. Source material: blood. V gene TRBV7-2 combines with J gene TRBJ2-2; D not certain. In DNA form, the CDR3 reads TGTGCCAGCAGCTTCGACCCACCGACCGGGGAGCTGTTTTTT. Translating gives CASSFDPPTGELFF. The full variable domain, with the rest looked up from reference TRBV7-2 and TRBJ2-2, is GAGVSQSPSNKVTEKGKDVELRCDPISGHTALYWYRQSLGQGLEFLIYFQGNSAPDKSGLPSDRFSAERTGGSVSTLTIQRTQQEDSAVYLCASSFDPPTGELFFGEGSRLTVL.